This T cell receptor beta chain emerged from a study of shared clonotypes between healthy human individuals. Study-wide results and caveats: Although depth was large, rarefaction showed that sequencing of the sorted subsets was incomplete.

TCRdb keeps only in-frame clones here, not all; method: immunoSEQ multiplex PCR. The data show some 740,000 clones, 92% seen once. Concerning this clone: The antigen is undetermined.

Positively selected for CCR7, the CD45RO-negative cells used as naive CD8 cells excluded terminally differentiated effector memory CD45RA+ cells. This TCR was sampled from a man younger than 45 in good health. The specimen sequenced was naive CD8+ T cells sorted from blood.

The CDR3 here is CAQRGDDNTGELFF. Here the CDR3 DNA reads TGTGCCCAGAGAGGGGATGACAACACCGGGGAGCTGTTTTTT. V and J are TRBV2 and TRBJ2-2; D tentatively reads TRBD1 or TRBD2 (5 bases each). V dropped 11 bases and J dropped 2 bases, with 15 bases sitting between them. Looked up from germline, CDR1 is SNHLY and CDR2 is FYNNEI. CDR3 size: 14 residues.